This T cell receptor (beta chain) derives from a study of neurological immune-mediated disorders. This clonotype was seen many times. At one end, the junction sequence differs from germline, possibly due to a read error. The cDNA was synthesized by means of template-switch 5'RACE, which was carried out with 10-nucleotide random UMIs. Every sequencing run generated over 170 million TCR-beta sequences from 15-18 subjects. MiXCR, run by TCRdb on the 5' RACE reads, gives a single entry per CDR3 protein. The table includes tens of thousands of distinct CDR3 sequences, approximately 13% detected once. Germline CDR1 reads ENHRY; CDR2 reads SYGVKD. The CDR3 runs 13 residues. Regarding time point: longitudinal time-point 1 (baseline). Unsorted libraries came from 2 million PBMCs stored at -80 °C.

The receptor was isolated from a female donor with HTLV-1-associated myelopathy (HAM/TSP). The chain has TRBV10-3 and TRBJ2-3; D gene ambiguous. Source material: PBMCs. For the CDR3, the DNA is TGTGCCATCAATGAGTTTAGCACAGATACGCAGTATTTT. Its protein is CAINEFSTDTQYF.